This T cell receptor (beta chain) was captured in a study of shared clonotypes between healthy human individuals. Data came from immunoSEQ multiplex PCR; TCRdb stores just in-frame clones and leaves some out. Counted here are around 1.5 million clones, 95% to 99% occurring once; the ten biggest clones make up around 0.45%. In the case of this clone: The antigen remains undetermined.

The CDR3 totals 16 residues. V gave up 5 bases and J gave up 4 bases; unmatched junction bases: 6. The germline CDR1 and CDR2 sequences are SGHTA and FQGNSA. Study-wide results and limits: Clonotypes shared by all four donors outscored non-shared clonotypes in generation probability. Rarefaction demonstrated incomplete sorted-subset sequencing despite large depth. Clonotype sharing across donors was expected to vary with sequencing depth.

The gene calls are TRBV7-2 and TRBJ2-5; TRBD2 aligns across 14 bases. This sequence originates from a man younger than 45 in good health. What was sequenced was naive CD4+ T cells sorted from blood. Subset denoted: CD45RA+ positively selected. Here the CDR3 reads CASSRTSGRMGETQYF. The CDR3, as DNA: TGTGCCAGCAGCCGGACTAGCGGGAGGATGGGAGAGACCCAGTACTTC. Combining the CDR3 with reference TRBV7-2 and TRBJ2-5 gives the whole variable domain GAGVSQSPSNKVTEKGKDVELRCDPISGHTALYWYRQSLGQGLEFLIYFQGNSAPDKSGLPSDRFSAERTGGSVSTLTIQRTQQEDSAVYLCASSRTSGRMGETQYFGPGTRLLVL.